A single sample is the source of the 2 T cell receptor beta chains below, sequenced in a study of blood T cell repertoires in COVID-19. Sequenced by immunoSEQ multiplex PCR; TCRdb stores in-frame clones only, minus some. The data show about 280,000 clones, 70% to 90% seen once. Material for sequencing was peripheral blood. The receptors come from a man between 18 and 35 years old with active or convalescent COVID-19.

The chain employs TRBV19 and TRBJ2-5, with TRBD2 matching over 7 bases. Germline-derived CDR1 and CDR2 are LNHDA and SQIVND (reference sequence). The ends lost 3 bases at V and 5 bases at J; junction bases unmatched: 9. The CDR3 contains 15 residues. CDR3 nucleotide sequence: TGTGCCAGTAGTATTCTCGGGCAGGGAGGGGAGACCCAGTACTTC. This gives the protein CASSILGQGGETQYF.

The chain joins TRBV19 to TRBJ1-2; D not certain. Trimming took 3 bases from V and 5 from J, leaving 25 bases between them. CDR3 length: 18 residues. The germline CDR1 and CDR2 sequences are LNHDA and SQIVND (reference sequence). CDR3 nucleotide sequence: TGTGCCAGTAGTATTCTGAGGGAGGGAGCATGGGGATTTTATGGCTACACCTTC. The encoded protein is CASSILREGAWGFYGYTF.